This T cell receptor beta chain was sequenced in a study of blood T cells in healthy people across ages. Study outcomes and limitations: Not knowing donor CMV status may have confounded expanded clonotype changes.

Alongside a J-beta primer mix, a sample-barcoded 5' primer served in a second PCR lasting roughly 6 to 12 cycles. Via MiXCR, TCRdb re-called the 5' RACE reads, giving one row per CDR3 protein. The sample holds fewer than 900,000 distinct CDR3 sequences, about 52% seen once. This clonotype showed up just once. As yet, its antigen is unknown. Trimming removed 1 base at V and 11 bases at J, with 14 bases between. This CDR3 comprises 13 residues. The germline CDR1 and CDR2 sequences are SGHTA and FQGTGA. Total RNA amounts of at least 5 micrograms were extracted per sample. The sequence was obtained from a woman aged 60-75 years in good health. The chain uses TRBV7-3 and TRBJ2-5, with D unresolved. The sample taken for sequencing was blood. CDR3 protein: CASSLIGEREQYF. The CDR3 nucleotides read TGTGCCAGCAGCTTAATTGGTGAGAGAGAGCAGTACTTC.